A single sample gave rise to the 25 T cell receptor beta chains below, sequenced in a study of T-cell reconstitution after alpha-beta-depleted transplantation in children (TCRdb year 2016). Read against the paper, the sample's treatment or condition label means: allogeneic hematopoietic cell transplantation with graft depleted of TCRalphabeta T cells and CD19 B cells. The library was made by PCR. The data were produced on an Illumina HiSeq 2500. TCR library preparation used molecular barcoding, with unique molecular identifiers applied to normalize quantification of the TCRbeta repertoire. The public reads were reprocessed in TCRdb via fastp at Q25 and MiXCR, keeping in-frame beta chains. Merged by CDR3 protein, the rows form single entries marked with the most common genes and DNA. The sample yields around 580,000 distinct CDR3 sequences; roughly 23% were counted once. The leading ten clones occupy 13% to 15% of the sample.

Sequences were derived from PBMCs, mostly from graft donor cells, sampled 360 days after TCRalphabeta/CD19-depleted stem cell transplant. These receptors all come from a boy younger than two who had a stem cell transplant for acute myeloid leukemia, so the T cells may come from the graft donor.

This sequence joins TRBV7-2 and TRBJ2-7, with 11 bases fitting TRBD2. The CDR3 spans 15 residues. V was pared by 1 base and J by 6 bases, with 5 bases of the junction left unmatched. Germline V gene lookup returns CDR1 SGHTA and CDR2 FQGNSA. As DNA, the CDR3 is TGTGCCAGCAGCTTAGTGGGACTAGCGGCTGGCGAGCAGTACTTC. Translation gives CASSLVGLAAGEQYF.

This clonotype was counted ten times or more. The genes are TRBV29-1 and TRBJ2-2, with 8 positions matching TRBD1. The CDR3 has 14 amino acids. The V segment lost 6 bases and the J segment 4 bases; nucleotides outside the gene matches: 7. The germline CDR1 and CDR2 sequences are SQVTM and ANQGSEA. The CDR3 nucleotides are TGCAGCGTGGGCAGGGGGCTCGTCACCGGGGAGCTGTTTTTT. As protein: CSVGRGLVTGELFF.

This clonotype occurred a few times. This chain uses TRBV3-1 with TRBJ1-1; D unclear. In germline, CDR1 is LGHDT, CDR2 YNNKEL (reference sequence). The CDR3 has 14 amino acids. The germline V and J ends were trimmed by 3 bases and 7 bases, with 15 bases remaining between them. The CDR3: CASSQLSGSREAFF. The CDR3 bases are TGTGCCAGCAGCCAGTTGAGCGGGTCTCGTGAAGCTTTCTTT.

This clonotype was picked up many times. The rearrangement uses TRBV4-1 and TRBJ1-4; D remains ambiguous. Per the germline V gene, CDR1 is MGHRA and CDR2 is YSYEKL. This CDR3 region has 15 residues. V dropped 3 bases and J dropped 8 bases, with 16 bases sitting between them. DNA of the CDR3: TGCGCCAGCAGCCAGTCGGAGCTTCGGAACGAAAAACTGTTTTTT. Its protein is CASSQSELRNEKLFF.

The chain employs TRBV5-6 and TRBJ1-2, with no clear D. The CDR3 covers 14 residues. Trimming removed 4 bases from V and 4 bases from J, with 14 bases in between. Germline V CDR1 and CDR2: SGHDT, YYEEEE. The CDR3 DNA is TGTGCCAGCAGCCCCACCGGGTGGTTCTATGGCTACACCTTC. Protein sequence: CASSPTGWFYGYTF. Drawing the rest from reference TRBV5-6 and TRBJ1-2, the complete variable domain is DAGVTQSPTHLIKTRGQQVTLRCSPKSGHDTVSWYQQALGQGPQFIFQYYEEEERQRGNFPDRFSGHQFPNYSSELNVNALLLGDSALYLCASSPTGWFYGYTFGSGTRLTVV.

The gene calls are TRBV10-2 and TRBJ1-4; D is ambiguous. This CDR3 has 14 residues. V was trimmed by 3 bases and J by 2 bases, leaving 7 bases between them. The germline gives CDR1 WSHSY, CDR2 SAAADI. The CDR3 spells CASSEPGTNEKLFF. CDR3 nucleotide sequence: TGCGCCAGCAGTGAACCCGGGACTAATGAAAAACTGTTTTTT.

This clonotype has ten or more counts. This chain joins TRBV20-1 and TRBJ2-5; 10 bases line up with TRBD2. The J segment lost 5 bases and the V segment lost 3 bases, leaving 6 bases of the junction unmatched. Germline CDR1 reads DFQATT; CDR2 reads SNEGSKA (reference sequence). The CDR3 has 14 residues. The CDR3 DNA follows: TGCAGTGCTAGTAGGTCTAGCGGGGGCGAGACCCAGTACTTC. The encoded protein is CSASRSSGGETQYF.

The rearrangement links TRBV12-3 or TRBV12-4 to TRBJ1-5; no clear D. Deletions cut 7 bases from V and 1 base from J, with 17 bases between. The CDR3 covers 16 residues. CDR3 coding DNA: TGTGCCAGCAACCTTGACGGCCCAAGGAGCAATCAGCCCCAGCATTTT. It codes for CASNLDGPRSNQPQHF.

The sample holds many counts of this clonotype. The chain is built from TRBV20-1 and TRBJ2-7, with D perhaps TRBD1 (6 bases). The CDR3 loop spans 15 amino acids. V shed 0 bases and J shed 2 bases, with 14 bases lying between them. CDR1 DFQATT and CDR2 SNEGSKA come from the germline V gene (reference sequence). The CDR3 loop reads CSARDPQGPAYEQYF. The CDR3 DNA reads TGCAGTGCTAGAGACCCACAGGGACCCGCCTACGAGCAGTACTTC.

This clonotype was detected only a few times. The chain employs TRBV9 and TRBJ2-3; no reliable D call. V lost 0 bases, J lost 5 bases, and 7 bases lay in between. CDR1 and CDR2 from the germline V gene are SGDLS and YYNGEE. The CDR3 extends over 13 amino acids. CDR3 loop: CASSVGALDTQYF. Written as DNA, the CDR3 is TGTGCCAGCAGCGTAGGGGCCCTAGATACGCAGTATTTT.

CDR3 protein: CVPERGTSGGQFEQYV. The CDR3 nucleotides read TGCGTCCCCGAACGCGGGACTAGCGGGGGTCAATTTGAGCAGTACGTC. The chain employs TRBV20-1 and TRBJ2-7; 14 nucleotides line up with TRBD2. The CDR3 is 16 residues long. Germline V gene sequence: CDR1 DFQATT, CDR2 SNEGSKA (reference sequence).

This chain uses TRBV25-1 with TRBJ2-5, with no clear D. Germline V CDR1 and CDR2: MGHDK, SYGVNS. The CDR3 contains 14 residues. V was shortened by 3 bases and J by 4 bases, with 12 bases between the two germline ends. DNA of the CDR3: TGTGCCAGCAGTGATGTCCAGGATCGAGAGACCCAGTACTTC. This gives the protein CASSDVQDRETQYF. The variable domain in full, with the rest retrieved from reference TRBV25-1 and TRBJ2-5, is EADIYQTPRYLVIGTGKKITLECSQTMGHDKMYWYQQDPGMELHLIHYSYGVNSTEKGDLSSESTVSRIRTEHFPLTLESARPSHTSQYLCASSDVQDRETQYFGPGTRLLVL.

This chain joins TRBV12-3 or TRBV12-4 and TRBJ1-3, with D uncertain. The CDR3 extends over 13 amino acids. The germline V and J ends were trimmed by 7 bases and 6 bases, with 13 bases remaining between them. Here the CDR3 reads CASTFGEANTIYF. The DNA for the CDR3 is TGTGCCAGCACCTTCGGGGAGGCAAACACCATATATTTT.

This clonotype was picked up many times. The V gene is TRBV4-1, the J gene TRBJ1-5; D is unresolved. The germline V gene has CDR1 MGHRA and CDR2 YSYEKL. CDR3 length: 13 residues. V lost 0 bases, J lost 7 bases, and 7 bases lay in between. The CDR3: CASSQDWAQPQHF. CDR3 in DNA: TGCGCCAGCAGCCAAGATTGGGCCCAGCCCCAGCATTTT.

The rearrangement uses TRBV6-5 and TRBJ1-5, with a weak D call TRBD1 (6 bases). CDR3 length: 15 amino acids. Trimming left V 0 bases short and J 2 bases short, with 8 bases between. Germline V gene data show CDR1 as MNHEY and CDR2 as SVGAGI. The CDR3 nucleotides are TGTGCCAGCAGTTACTCGGGACAAGGCAATCAGCCCCAGCATTTT. Protein: CASSYSGQGNQPQHF.

This chain joins TRBV7-6 and TRBJ2-1, with 7 nucleotides matching TRBD1. The germline gives CDR1 SGHVS, CDR2 FNYEAQ. This CDR3 is built from 16 residues. After removal of 1 base from V and 3 bases from J, the junction contained 6 bases not matched to a gene. CDR3 in amino acids: CASSLEQGHLYNEQFF. DNA for the CDR3: TGTGCCAGCAGCTTAGAACAGGGGCACCTCTACAATGAGCAGTTCTTC.

The genes are TRBV25-1 and TRBJ1-2; TRBD1 aligns across 9 bases. Looked up from germline, CDR1 is MGHDK and CDR2 is SYGVNS. There are 15 residues in the CDR3. The J segment lost 0 bases and the V segment lost 3 bases, leaving 2 bases of the junction unmatched. The CDR3 is CASSEDRGPNYGYTF. Written as DNA, the CDR3 is TGTGCCAGCAGTGAGGACAGGGGTCCTAACTATGGCTACACCTTC.

The chain is built from TRBV5-1 and TRBJ1-2; 11 bases are a match to TRBD1. V gave up 4 bases and J gave up 6 bases; unmatched junction bases: 8. The CDR3 has 15 residues. CDR1 is SGHRS and CDR2 is YFSETQ in the germline V gene. CDR3 region: CASSPVWTGGDGYTF. CDR3 DNA: TGCGCCAGCAGCCCTGTATGGACAGGGGGCGATGGCTACACCTTC.

In its sample, this clonotype was seen many times. V usage is TRBV5-1 and J usage is TRBJ1-2, with D perhaps matching TRBD1 (6 bases). This CDR3 spans 14 amino acids. Trimming removed 1 base at V and 8 bases at J, with 15 bases between. Germline-derived CDR1 and CDR2 are SGHRS and YFSETQ. The CDR3: CASSLTGSYIGYTF. The DNA for the CDR3 is TGCGCCAGCAGCTTGACAGGGAGTTATATCGGCTACACCTTC.

The sample holds many counts of this clonotype. The rearrangement joins TRBV19 to TRBJ1-5; D is undetermined. V lost 5 bases, J lost 0 bases, and 11 bases lay in between. The CDR3 runs 15 residues. Germline V gene sequence: CDR1 LNHDA, CDR2 SQIVND (reference sequence). The CDR3 DNA sequence: TGTGCCAGTAGTGAGTCCCCATATAGCAATCAGCCCCAGCATTTT. Translation gives CASSESPYSNQPQHF.

The J gene is TRBJ2-2, the V gene TRBV7-6, with TRBD2 identical over 11 bases. The junction had 4 bases not matched to a gene; V was cut back by 0 bases and J by 4 bases. The CDR3 contains 17 residues. Per germline, CDR1 SGHVS and CDR2 FNYEAQ. This CDR3 reads CASSLAPSGGSTGELFF. CDR3 bases: TGTGCCAGCAGCTTAGCCCCTAGCGGGGGGAGCACCGGGGAGCTGTTTTTT.

This clonotype was counted a few times. The V gene is TRBV20-1, the J gene TRBJ1-2; the D gene is possibly TRBD1 (5 bases). The germline V gene has CDR1 DFQATT and CDR2 SNEGSKA (reference sequence). The V and J ends lost 6 bases and 0 bases respectively, with 14 bases between them. The CDR3 has 14 residues. The CDR3 coding sequence is TGCAGTGCCGTTTGGGGCTGGGCTAACTATGGCTACACCTTC. It yields the protein CSAVWGWANYGYTF.

The chain uses TRBV28 and TRBJ2-2; 7 nucleotides line up with TRBD2. CDR1 and CDR2 (germline): MDHEN, SYDVKM. J lost 4 bases, V lost 5 bases, and 4 bases had no gene match. CDR3 size: 14 residues. CDR3 nucleotide sequence: TGTGCCAGCAGTCCACTAGCGCCCACCGGGGAGCTGTTTTTT. It specifies CASSPLAPTGELFF.

The table lists this clonotype with many counts. J is TRBJ2-7 and V is TRBV20-1, with D maybe TRBD2 (5 bases). The CDR3 totals 13 residues. Germline CDR1 reads DFQATT; CDR2 reads SNEGSKA (reference sequence). V shed 3 bases and J shed 2 bases, with 11 bases lying between them. CDR3 region: CSASGGWTYEQYV. The CDR3 DNA reads as TGCAGTGCTAGTGGCGGGTGGACCTACGAGCAGTACGTC.

The chain carries TRBV20-1 and TRBJ2-2, with D perhaps TRBD1 (5 bases). This CDR3 has 13 residues. Germline V gene sequence: CDR1 DFQATT, CDR2 SNEGSKA (reference sequence). V gave up 5 bases and J gave up 6 bases, with 13 bases separating them. The CDR3 DNA follows: TGCAGTGCTCATGCTAGGGGTTCCGGGGAGCTGTTTTTT. Amino acid sequence: CSAHARGSGELFF.